The entry below describes one T cell receptor beta chain. This sample stems from a study of blood T cell repertoires in COVID-19. This CDR3 region has 15 residues. The V gene's germline CDR1 is SEHNR and CDR2 FQNEAQ (reference sequence). V lost 4 bases and J lost 4, with 17 bases in between. Clones were sequenced by immunoSEQ multiplex PCR, and TCRdb holds only the in-frame ones, with some missing. This sample has about 220,000 clones; 80% occur once, and the top ten carry 4.5% to 5.5%. The origin of this receptor is a human donor in a cohort sampled during active COVID-19. The specimen was peripheral blood. The chain combines TRBV7-9 with TRBJ2-7; D might be TRBD1 (5 bases). This chain's CDR3 is CASSSEAGPTYEQYF. Written as DNA, the CDR3 is TGTGCCAGCAGCTCTGAGGCAGGGCCGACTTACGAGCAGTACTTC. Looking up the rest from reference TRBV7-9 and TRBJ2-7 gives the full variable domain: DTGVSQNPRHKITKRGQNVTFRCDPISEHNRLYWYRQTLGQGPEFLTYFQNEAQLEKSRLLSDRFSAERPKGSFSTLEIQRTEQGDSAMYLCASSSEAGPTYEQYFGPGTRLTVT.